One sample yielded the 10 T cell receptor beta chains listed below, sequenced in a study of T cell responses to AZD1222 COVID-19 vaccine. Only in-frame clones appear in the TCRdb table, and some are missing; sequencing was by immunoSEQ multiplex PCR. This sample has some 100,000 clones, with approximately 90% found just once. This sample comprised peripheral blood, obtained 28 days after the second AZD1222 dose. The receptors stem from an adult who received the AZD1222 COVID-19 vaccine.

V gene TRBV28 combines with J gene TRBJ2-2; no clear D gene. The germline gives CDR1 MDHEN, CDR2 SYDVKM. Trimming removed 2 bases at V and 8 bases at J, with 9 bases between. The length of the CDR3 is 13 residues. The CDR3 is CASSLLESGELFF. The DNA for the CDR3 is TGTGCCAGCAGTTTACTGGAGTCTGGGGAGCTGTTTTTT. The full variable domain, completed using reference TRBV28 and TRBJ2-2, is DVKVTQSSRYLVKRTGEKVFLECVQDMDHENMFWYRQDPGLGLRLIYFSYDVKMKEKGDIPEGYSVSREKKERFSLILESASTNQTSMYLCASSLLESGELFFGEGSRLTVL.

The chain employs TRBV14 and TRBJ2-5, with D perhaps matching TRBD1 (5 bases). This CDR3 comprises 14 residues. Germline V gene sequence: CDR1 SGHDN, CDR2 FVKESK. The V end lost 1 base, the J end lost 3 bases, and 9 bases lay between the germline ends. The CDR3 reads CASSQVSGKETQYF. The CDR3 DNA reads as TGTGCCAGCAGCCAAGTATCAGGGAAAGAGACCCAGTACTTC.

The chain is built from TRBV15 and TRBJ2-5, with D possibly called TRBD1 or TRBD2 (5 bases each). CDR3 length equals 15 residues. The V end was cut by 0 bases, the J end by 0 bases, with 8 bases between. Germline V CDR1 and CDR2: LNHNV, YYDKDF (reference sequence). The CDR3 DNA is TGTGCCACCAGCAGAGATCGGGGCAACCAAGAGACCCAGTACTTC. It encodes CATSRDRGNQETQYF.

The rearrangement links TRBV11-3 to TRBJ2-7; 7 bases are shared with TRBD1. The CDR3 contains 14 residues. The trim removed 5 bases at V and 3 bases at J, leaving 7 bases unmatched. CDR1 is SGHNT and CDR2 is YENEEA in the germline V gene. The CDR3 here is CASSKNRGNYEQYF. In DNA, the CDR3 is TGTGCCAGCAGCAAAAACAGGGGAAACTACGAGCAGTACTTC. Full variable domain (missing parts from reference TRBV11-3 and TRBJ2-7): EAGVVQSPRYKIIEKKQPVAFWCNPISGHNTLYWYLQNLGQGPELLIRYENEEAVDDSQLPKDRFSAERLKGVDSTLKIQPAELGDSAVYLCASSKNRGNYEQYFGPGTRLTVT.

The chain carries TRBV9 and TRBJ2-3; 11 bases map to TRBD2. Germline assignment: CDR1 SGDLS and CDR2 YYNGEE. There are 15 residues in the CDR3. V shed 4 bases and J 5 bases; nucleotides not matched to a gene: 6. This chain's CDR3 is CASSPIAGGLDTQYF. For the CDR3, the DNA is TGTGCCAGCAGCCCCATAGCGGGAGGGTTAGATACGCAGTATTTT.

This chain links TRBV15 with TRBJ1-6, with TRBD1 as a possible D gene (5 bases). CDR1 and CDR2 from the germline V gene are LNHNV and YYDKDF (reference sequence). CDR3 length: 14 residues. V was cut by 0 bases and J by 7 bases, with 7 bases left in between. The DNA of the CDR3 is TGTGCCACCAGCAGAGATGGGGGAAATTCACCCCTCCACTTT. It yields the protein CATSRDGGNSPLHF.

The J gene is TRBJ2-4, the V gene TRBV12-5; 10 nucleotides agree with TRBD1. This CDR3 region has 17 residues. The J segment lost 0 bases and the V segment lost 5 bases, leaving 7 bases of the junction unmatched. The germline V gene encodes CDR1 LGHNT and CDR2 FRNRAP. As DNA, the CDR3 is TGTGCTAGTGGTCCGGGACAGGGGTCCCTAGCCAAAAACATTCAGTACTTC. It specifies CASGPGQGSLAKNIQYF. Filled out from reference TRBV12-5 and TRBJ2-4, the complete variable domain reads DARVTQTPRHKVTEMGQEVTMRCQPILGHNTVFWYRQTMMQGLELLAYFRNRAPLDDSGMPKDRFSAEMPDATLATLKIQPSEPRDSAVYFCASGPGQGSLAKNIQYFGAGTRLSVL.

In nucleotides, the CDR3 is TGTGCCAGTAGCCAAGGGGGAGAGCGACTGGACATTCAGTACTTC. It encodes CASSQGGERLDIQYF. This rearrangement joins TRBV19 to TRBJ2-4; the D gene is possibly TRBD1 (6 bases). Trimming left V 6 bases short and J 8 bases short, with 20 bases between. Germline-derived CDR1 and CDR2 are LNHDA and SQIVND (reference sequence). The CDR3 is made up of 15 amino acids.

The V gene is TRBV4-1, the J gene TRBJ2-5, with 11 bases matching TRBD2. The ends lost 4 bases at V and 4 bases at J; junction bases unmatched: 5. This CDR3 is built from 15 residues. CDR1 and CDR2 from the germline V gene are MGHRA and YSYEKL. The CDR3 reads CASSPGSGGGETQYF. CDR3 sequence (DNA): TGCGCCAGCAGCCCCGGTAGCGGGGGGGGAGAGACCCAGTACTTC.

This chain uses TRBV2 with TRBJ2-7; no firm D call. From germline, CDR1 is SNHLY and CDR2 FYNNEI. V was shortened by 4 bases and J by 2 bases, with 9 bases between the two germline ends. The CDR3 loop spans 13 amino acids. CDR3 sequence (DNA): TGTGCCAGCAGTGGAGACTTGACCTACGAGCAGTACTTC. It specifies CASSGDLTYEQYF.